Shown below are 8 T cell receptor beta chains from a single sample sequenced in a study of vaccination and CD4 T cells after COVID-19. With the Oncomine TCR Beta short-read assay, DNA from cultured CD4+ T cells was sequenced. TCRdb reprocessed the PCR reads via MiXCR and lists one record per CDR3 protein. The sample lists roughly 6,100 distinct CDR3 sequences, around half occurring once. Treatment indicated: roughly 10-day PBMC culture with coronavirus spike peptide pools or control peptides (ViraFEST assay). Harvesting of the unexposed donor's CD4+ T cells predated the COVID-19 pandemic (2011-2018). Which antigens these TCRs recognize remains unknown. Sequencing was done on a sample of CD4+ T cells from blood, cultured in vitro. The receptors come from a human donor in good health.

The CDR3 region has the DNA TGTGCCAGCAGTGAGCCGGGCAGGGGGCACGAGCAGTACTTC. It is translated as CASSEPGRGHEQYF. The chain employs TRBV6-1 and TRBJ2-7; 8 bases agree with TRBD1. The CDR3 has 14 amino acids. Germline V gives CDR1 MNHNS, CDR2 SASEGT. Trimming removed 3 bases from V and 5 bases from J; junction bases left unmatched: 6.

The chain recombines TRBV7-2 with TRBJ2-7, with D tentatively TRBD2 (5 bases). The germline V gene encodes CDR1 SGHTA and CDR2 FQGNSA. Trimming took off 5 bases at V and 5 bases at J, with 16 bases between the two ends. The length of the CDR3 is 14 residues. CDR3 coding DNA: TGTGCCAGCAGCCCACTAGATCCCATCAACGAGCAGTACTTC. It specifies CASSPLDPINEQYF.

The CDR3 region is CASRPGTGATGELFF. CDR3 bases: TGTGCCAGCAGGCCCGGGACAGGGGCCACCGGGGAGCTGTTTTTT. The V gene is TRBV12-3 or TRBV12-4, the J gene TRBJ2-2; 10 bases fit TRBD1. V dropped 6 bases and J dropped 4; count of bases not matched to a gene: 5. This CDR3 comprises 15 residues.

CDR3 DNA: TGCGCCAGCAGCCAAACTAGCACGAATTCACCCCTCCACTTT. This codes for CASSQTSTNSPLHF. The V and J genes are TRBV4-3 and TRBJ1-6; D gene unclear. CDR1 and CDR2 from the germline V gene are LGHNA and YSLEER. The V gene lost 2 bases and the J gene lost 7 bases, with 9 bases spanning the gap. The length of the CDR3 is 14 residues.

V and J are TRBV19 and TRBJ1-1; D perhaps matches TRBD1 (5 bases). Germline assignment: CDR1 LNHDA and CDR2 SQIVND (reference sequence). Trimming removed 2 bases from V and 4 bases from J, with 14 bases in between. This CDR3 comprises 15 residues. Here the CDR3 DNA reads TGTGCCAGTAGTATAAGGGCAGGGCGGCCCACTGAAGCTTTCTTT. Residues: CASSIRAGRPTEAFF.

This clonotype was seen only a few times. The chain has TRBV20-1 and TRBJ2-4; 14 nucleotides match TRBD2. CDR3 length: 17 amino acids. CDR1 and CDR2 (germline): DFQATT, SNEGSKA (reference sequence). The V gene end was trimmed by 6 bases and the J gene end by 0 bases; junction bases not matched to a gene: 7. In DNA, the CDR3 is TGCAGTGCGTGGACTAGCGGGAGGAATCTAGCCAAAAACATTCAGTACTTC. This sequence encodes CSAWTSGRNLAKNIQYF.

The chain links TRBV6-1 to TRBJ1-1; D remains ambiguous. The V end lost 3 bases, the J end lost 0 bases, and 11 bases lay between the germline ends. Germline V CDR1 and CDR2: MNHNS, SASEGT. This CDR3 is built from 15 residues. The CDR3 here is CASSDLQIMNTEAFF. The CDR3 DNA sequence: TGTGCCAGCAGTGACCTACAGATTATGAACACTGAAGCTTTCTTT.

The rearrangement links TRBV6-1 to TRBJ2-1, with TRBD2 matching over 11 bases. The junction had 2 bases not matched to a gene; V was cut back by 5 bases and J by 11 bases. The CDR3 runs to 12 residues. Per the germline V gene, CDR1 is MNHNS and CDR2 is SASEGT. This CDR3 is CASSRLAGQQFF. The CDR3 DNA sequence: TGTGCCAGCAGTAGACTAGCGGGACAGCAGTTCTTC.